This T cell receptor (beta chain) was identified during a study of blood T cell repertoires in COVID-19. Participants spanned ages roughly 18 to 90 years and resided in some 22 US areas. The CDR3 has 20 residues. Germline V gives CDR1 LNHNV, CDR2 YYDKDF (reference sequence). Deletions cut 3 bases from V and 1 base from J, with 25 bases between. Data came from immunoSEQ multiplex PCR; TCRdb stores just in-frame clones and leaves some out. This table holds around 280,000 clones, approximately 91% found once. V is TRBV15 and J is TRBJ1-5, with D tentatively TRBD1 (6 bases). The clonotype was recovered from a woman between 40 and 55 years old who had recovered from COVID-19. Sequenced sample: PBMCs or T cells enriched from blood (not recorded which). The CDR3 region is CATSRTWGGQWIGSNQPQHF. The CDR3 DNA reads as TGTGCCACCAGCAGGACTTGGGGGGGGCAATGGATCGGGAGCAATCAGCCCCAGCATTTT.